This T cell receptor beta chain was sequenced during a study of blood T cell repertoires in COVID-19. Study-level background: T cells, B-cell-depleted T cells, or PBMCs provided the cDNA or gDNA that served as material.

Original handling: Reference gene primer amplification yielded estimated nucleated cell counts. The method was immunoSEQ multiplex PCR; TCRdb's version includes in-frame clones alone and lacks a portion of them. V and J calls and clone size follow that table, whereas D and trimming were derived from the DNA. Counted here are around 140,000 clones, 85% to 90% occurring once; the ten biggest clones make up roughly a sixth. CDR1 and CDR2 (germline): SGHTA, FQGNSA. The CDR3 is made up of 15 amino acids. Deletions cut 5 bases from V and 0 bases from J, with 8 bases between. The J gene is TRBJ2-6, the V gene TRBV7-2; D is uncertain. The sample taken for sequencing was peripheral blood. This receptor was taken from a man in his fifties with active or convalescent COVID-19. The CDR3 loop is CASSPSSSGANVLTF. For the CDR3, the DNA is TGTGCCAGCAGCCCAAGTAGCTCTGGGGCCAACGTCCTGACTTTC.